This TCR beta chain was sequenced for a study of T cells in localized non-small cell lung cancer. Study observations and caveats: A median of 57 of the top 100 tumor clones appeared in adjacent lung, which was paired and uninvolved. Uninvolved adjacent lung had the highest recorded T cell clonality, with tumor below it. Heterogeneity stays possible, as sequencing covered only one tumor region. An association was observed between higher blood T cell density and longer overall survival.

CDR1 and CDR2 from the germline V gene are SNHLY and FYNNEI. The CDR3 length is 14 residues. V lost 4 bases to trimming and J lost 6 bases, with 15 bases between them. Data came from immunoSEQ multiplex PCR; TCRdb stores just in-frame clones and leaves some out. The sample has about 20,000 clones, about 87% seen once. A remark on this clone: Its target is not known.

J is TRBJ1-2 and V is TRBV2; D uncertain. The source was PBMCs, collected before any cancer treatment. The clonotype originates from a man between 40 and 75 years old with stage II squamous cell lung carcinoma. The CDR3 sequence is CASSVSGKLNGYTF. CDR3 nucleotide sequence: TGTGCCAGCAGTGTTTCGGGTAAACTTAATGGCTACACCTTC.